Given below is one TCR beta chain in context. Seattle enrolled patients during active infection and tracked them longitudinally. The CDR3 runs to 16 residues. The ends were cut back, 0 bases at V and 5 bases at J, with 17 bases in the middle. CDR1 and CDR2 (germline): SGHNT, YENEEA. In the study's own analysis: Amplification with reference gene primers provided the estimates of nucleated cell counts. TCRdb's copy holds only in-frame clones and misses some; the assay was immunoSEQ multiplex PCR. That table gives V, J and clone size, and the DNA gave D and trimming. The data show about 92,000 clones, with roughly 89% seen just once and 15% to 20% held by the top ten. This sample is part of a study of blood T cell repertoires in COVID-19.

This TCR was recovered from an older woman with COVID-19, enrolled during active disease. The specimen sequenced was peripheral blood. V usage is TRBV11-3 and J usage is TRBJ2-7, with D possibly being TRBD2 (6 bases). The CDR3 DNA follows: TGTGCCAGCAGCTTAGATGGGACTCAACCAAGGCACGAGCAGTACTTC. Protein product: CASSLDGTQPRHEQYF.